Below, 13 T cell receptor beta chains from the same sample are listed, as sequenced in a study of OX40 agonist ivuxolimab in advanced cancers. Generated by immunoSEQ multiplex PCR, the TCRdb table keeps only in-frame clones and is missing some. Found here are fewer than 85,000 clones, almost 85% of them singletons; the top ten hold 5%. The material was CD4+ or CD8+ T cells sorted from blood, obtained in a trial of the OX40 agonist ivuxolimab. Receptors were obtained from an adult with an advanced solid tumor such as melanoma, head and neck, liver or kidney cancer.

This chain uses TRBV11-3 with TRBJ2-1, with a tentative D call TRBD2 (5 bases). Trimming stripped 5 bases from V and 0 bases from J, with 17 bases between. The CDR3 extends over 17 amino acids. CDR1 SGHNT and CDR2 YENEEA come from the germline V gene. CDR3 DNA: TGTGCCAGCAGCCCCGAAAGCGGCGTTAGCTCCTACAATGAGCAGTTCTTC. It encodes CASSPESGVSSYNEQFF.

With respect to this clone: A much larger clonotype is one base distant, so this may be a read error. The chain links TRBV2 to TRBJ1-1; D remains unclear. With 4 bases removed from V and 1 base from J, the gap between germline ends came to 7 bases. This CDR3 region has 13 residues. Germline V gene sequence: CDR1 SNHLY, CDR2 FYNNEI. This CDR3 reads CASSVWENTEAFF. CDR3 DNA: TGTGCCAGCAGTGTGTGGGAGAACACTGAAGCTTTCTTT. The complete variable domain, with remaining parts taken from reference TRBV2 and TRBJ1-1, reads EPEVTQTPSHQVTQMGQEVILRCVPISNHLYFYWYRQILGQKVEFLVSFYNNEISEKSEIFDDQFSVERPDGSNFTLKIRSTKLEDSAMYFCASSVWENTEAFFGQGTRLTVV.

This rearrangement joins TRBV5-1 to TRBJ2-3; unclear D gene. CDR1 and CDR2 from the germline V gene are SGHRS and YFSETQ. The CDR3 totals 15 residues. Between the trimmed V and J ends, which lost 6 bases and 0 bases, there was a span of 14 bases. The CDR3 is CASINEPTSTDTQYF. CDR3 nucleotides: TGCGCCAGCATTAACGAGCCGACTAGCACAGATACGCAGTATTTT.

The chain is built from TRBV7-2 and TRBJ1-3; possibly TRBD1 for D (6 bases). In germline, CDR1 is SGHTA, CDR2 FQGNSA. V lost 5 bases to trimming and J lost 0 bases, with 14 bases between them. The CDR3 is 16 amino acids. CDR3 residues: CASSPRQASSGNTIYF. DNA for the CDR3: TGTGCCAGCAGCCCCAGACAGGCGTCCTCTGGAAACACCATATATTTT. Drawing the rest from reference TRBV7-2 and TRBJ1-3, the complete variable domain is GAGVSQSPSNKVTEKGKDVELRCDPISGHTALYWYRQSLGQGLEFLIYFQGNSAPDKSGLPSDRFSAERTGGSVSTLTIQRTQQEDSAVYLCASSPRQASSGNTIYFGEGSWLTVV.

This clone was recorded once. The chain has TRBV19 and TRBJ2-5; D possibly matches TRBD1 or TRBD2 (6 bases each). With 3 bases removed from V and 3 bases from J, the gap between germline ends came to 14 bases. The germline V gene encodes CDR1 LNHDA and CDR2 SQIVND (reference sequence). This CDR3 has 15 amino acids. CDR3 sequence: CASSIGGAGEETQYF. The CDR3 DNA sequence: TGTGCCAGTAGTATCGGGGGCGCAGGGGAAGAGACCCAGTACTTC. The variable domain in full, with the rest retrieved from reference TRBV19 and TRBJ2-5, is DGGITQSPKYLFRKEGQNVTLSCEQNLNHDAMYWYRQDPGQGLRLIYYSQIVNDFQKGDIAEGYSVSREKKESFPLTVTSAQKNPTAFYLCASSIGGAGEETQYFGPGTRLLVL.

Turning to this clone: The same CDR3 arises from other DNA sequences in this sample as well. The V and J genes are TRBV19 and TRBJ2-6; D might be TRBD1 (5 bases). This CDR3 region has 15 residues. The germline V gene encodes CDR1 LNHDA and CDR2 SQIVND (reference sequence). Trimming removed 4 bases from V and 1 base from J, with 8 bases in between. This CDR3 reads CASSNSGSGANVLTF. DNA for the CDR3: TGTGCCAGTAGTAACTCAGGGTCTGGGGCCAACGTCCTGACTTTC. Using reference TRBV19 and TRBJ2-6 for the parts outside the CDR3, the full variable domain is DGGITQSPKYLFRKEGQNVTLSCEQNLNHDAMYWYRQDPGQGLRLIYYSQIVNDFQKGDIAEGYSVSREKKESFPLTVTSAQKNPTAFYLCASSNSGSGANVLTFGAGSRLTVL.

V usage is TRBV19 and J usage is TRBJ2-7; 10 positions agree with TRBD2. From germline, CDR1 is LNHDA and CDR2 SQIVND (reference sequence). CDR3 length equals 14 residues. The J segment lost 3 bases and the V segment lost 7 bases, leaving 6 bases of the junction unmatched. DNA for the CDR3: TGTGCCAGTACAACTAGCGGGGAAGACTACGAGCAGTACTTC. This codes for CASTTSGEDYEQYF.

Written as DNA, the CDR3 is TGTGCCAGCAGAGCGGACAGCAGCAACAATCAGCCCCAGCATTTT. Translating it yields CASRADSSNNQPQHF. This sequence joins TRBV6-6 and TRBJ1-5, with D tentatively TRBD1 (6 bases). Germline lookup yields CDR1 MNHNY and CDR2 SVGAGI (reference sequence). The CDR3 runs to 15 residues. V lost 6 bases and J 3 bases, leaving 15 bases between the germline ends.

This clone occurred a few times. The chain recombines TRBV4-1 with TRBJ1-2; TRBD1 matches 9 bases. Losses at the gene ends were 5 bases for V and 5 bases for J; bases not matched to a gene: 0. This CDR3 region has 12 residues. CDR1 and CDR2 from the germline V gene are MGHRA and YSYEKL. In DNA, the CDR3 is TGCGCCAGCAGCGGACAGGGGTATGGCTACACCTTC. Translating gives CASSGQGYGYTF.

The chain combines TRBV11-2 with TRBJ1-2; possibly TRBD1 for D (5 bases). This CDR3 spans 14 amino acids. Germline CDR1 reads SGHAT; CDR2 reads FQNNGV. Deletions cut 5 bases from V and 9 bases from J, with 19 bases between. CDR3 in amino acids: CASSRTVGGDSYTF. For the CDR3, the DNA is TGTGCCAGCAGCAGAACGGTCGGGGGTGATAGCTACACCTTC.

The CDR3 sequence is CASSQGQTNTEAFF. As DNA, the CDR3 is TGTGCCAGCAGCCAAGGACAGACGAACACTGAAGCTTTCTTT. This chain links TRBV14 with TRBJ1-1, with D tentatively TRBD1 (5 bases). The germline V gene has CDR1 SGHDN and CDR2 FVKESK. The CDR3 contains 14 residues. V gave up 1 base and J gave up 1 base, with 7 bases separating them.

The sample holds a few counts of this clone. The CDR3 reads CASGGGAHEQYF. DNA of the CDR3: TGTGCCAGCGGCGGGGGGGCCCACGAGCAGTACTTC. The chain links TRBV2 to TRBJ2-7; 9 nucleotides match TRBD2. Germline values: CDR1 SNHLY, CDR2 FYNNEI. The trim removed 8 bases at V and 5 bases at J, leaving 4 bases unmatched. CDR3 length: 12 amino acids.

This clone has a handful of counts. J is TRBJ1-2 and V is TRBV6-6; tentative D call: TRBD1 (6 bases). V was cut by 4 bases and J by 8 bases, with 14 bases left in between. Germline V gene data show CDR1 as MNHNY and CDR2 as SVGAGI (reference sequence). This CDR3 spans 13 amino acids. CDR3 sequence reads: CASSSQQGGGYTF. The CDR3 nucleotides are TGTGCCAGCAGTTCCCAACAGGGTGGCGGCTACACCTTC.